The entry below gives a single T cell receptor (beta chain) sequence along with its context. This CDR3 comprises 14 residues. Germline V gene sequence: CDR1 GTSNPN, CDR2 SVGIG (reference sequence). With 4 bases clipped from V and 2 bases from J, the junction kept 4 bases outside the gene matches. Template switching (which added a universal primer site) was used, and cDNA carried unique molecular identifiers. TCRdb ran MiXCR on the 5' RACE reads and lists one entry per CDR3 protein. This sample yields some 730,000 distinct CDR3 sequences, of which around a sixth are seen a single time; roughly 14% belongs to the top ten. This sample is part of a study of identical twins. The same data also went into a second study, on T cells expressing NK-cell markers. This second report adds: Expanded NKG2C+ T cell clones were not confirmed as HCMV-specific.

J is TRBJ1-2 and V is TRBV30, with 10 nucleotides matching TRBD1. The sequenced sample consisted of PBMCs. This clonotype originated in a woman aged 18 to 35 in good health. The DNA for the CDR3 is TGTGCCTGGACGGGGACAGGGGTAAACTATGGCTACACCTTC. Translation: CAWTGTGVNYGYTF.